Below are 4 T cell receptor beta chains sequenced from a single sample in a study of cytomegalovirus exposure and HLA in healthy donors. Libraries were prepared by immunoSEQ multiplex PCR; TCRdb keeps only in-frame clonotypes and omits some of them. The sample records around 190,000 clones, about 82% being singletons. What was sequenced was PBMCs. Receptors were obtained from a woman aged 18-35 years in good health and CMV-seronegative.

The chain joins TRBV4-2 to TRBJ2-1; 9 nucleotides align to TRBD2. V shed 0 bases, J shed 6 bases, and the junction held 9 bases outside the gene matches. The CDR3 consists of 17 residues. CDR1 is LGHNA, CDR2 YNFKEQ, per germline. CDR3 coding DNA: TGTGCCAGCAGCCAAGAGCGTGGTGCGGGGGGGGGCAATGAGCAGTTCTTC. This sequence encodes CASSQERGAGGGNEQFF.

This clone was seen once. The gene calls are TRBV9 and TRBJ1-6; maybe TRBD1 (6 bases). CDR3 size: 14 residues. V dropped 3 bases and J dropped 3 bases, with 7 bases sitting between them. Germline V CDR1 and CDR2: SGDLS, YYNGEE. In nucleotides, the CDR3 is TGTGCCAGCAGCGGGGACAACTATAATTCACCCCTCCACTTT. The encoded protein is CASSGDNYNSPLHF.

The gene calls are TRBV5-4 and TRBJ1-5, with D hard to call. The V gene lost 0 bases and the J gene lost 4 bases, with 14 bases spanning the gap. The CDR3 consists of 16 residues. Germline lookup yields CDR1 SGHNT and CDR2 YYREEE (reference sequence). The CDR3 reads CASSLGLSFGNQPQHF. CDR3 sequence (DNA): TGTGCCAGCAGCTTGGGGCTTAGCTTTGGTAATCAGCCCCAGCATTTT.

The chain joins TRBV25-1 to TRBJ2-1; no firm D call. Between the trimmed V and J ends, which lost 5 bases and 6 bases, there was a span of 5 bases. The CDR3 totals 11 residues. From germline, CDR1 is MGHDK and CDR2 SYGVNS. The CDR3 reads CASSTFNEQFF. The CDR3, as DNA: TGTGCCAGCAGTACATTCAATGAGCAGTTCTTC.